This T cell receptor (beta chain) was recovered during a study of blood T cell repertoires in COVID-19. The CDR3 sequence is 14 residues long. V was pared by 4 bases and J by 7 bases, with 15 bases between. In germline, CDR1 is SGHDT, CDR2 YYEEEE. Sequenced by immunoSEQ multiplex PCR; TCRdb stores in-frame clones only, minus some. The sample records 130,000 or so clones, 84% being singletons. Material: peripheral blood. The receptor comes from a human donor in a cohort sampled during active COVID-19. The genes are TRBV5-6 and TRBJ1-5; a possible D gene is TRBD1 (6 bases). The CDR3 spells CASSRRGGWQPQHF. DNA of the CDR3: TGTGCCAGCAGCCGGAGGGGGGGATGGCAGCCCCAGCATTTT.